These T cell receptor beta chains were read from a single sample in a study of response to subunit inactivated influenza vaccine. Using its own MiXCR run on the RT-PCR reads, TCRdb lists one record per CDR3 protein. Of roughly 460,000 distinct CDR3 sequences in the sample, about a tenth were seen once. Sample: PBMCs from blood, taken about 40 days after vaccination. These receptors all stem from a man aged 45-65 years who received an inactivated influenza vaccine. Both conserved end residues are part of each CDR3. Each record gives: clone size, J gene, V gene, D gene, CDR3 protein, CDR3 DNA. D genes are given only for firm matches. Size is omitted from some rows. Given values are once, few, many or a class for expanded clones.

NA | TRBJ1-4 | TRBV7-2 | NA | CASSYAFSRYNEKLFF | TGTGCCAGCAGCTACGCATTCTCCCGTTATAATGAAAAACTGTTTTTT
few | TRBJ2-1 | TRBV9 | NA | CASSAGTQGHNEQFF | TGTGCCAGCAGCGCCGGGACTCAGGGACACAATGAGCAGTTCTTC
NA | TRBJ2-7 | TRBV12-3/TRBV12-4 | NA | CASSPQGFNNYEQYF | TGTGCCAGCAGTCCGCAGGGGTTCAATAACTACGAGCAGTACTTC
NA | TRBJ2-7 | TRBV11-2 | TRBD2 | CASSSGTSVLGEQYF | TGTGCCAGCAGCTCCGGGACTAGCGTACTGGGGGAGCAGTACTTC
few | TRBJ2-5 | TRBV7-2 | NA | CASSLPPSSESQYF | TGTGCCAGCAGCTTACCCCCGTCTAGCGAGTCCCAGTACTTC
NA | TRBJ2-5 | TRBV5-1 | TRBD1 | CASSGTGQERENQETQYF | TGCGCCAGCAGCGGAACGGGACAGGAACGAGAGAACCAAGAGACCCAGTACTTC
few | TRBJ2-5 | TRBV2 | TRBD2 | CASSEGASGSGETQYF | TGTGCCAGCAGTGAGGGGGCTAGCGGGAGTGGAGAGACCCAGTACTTC
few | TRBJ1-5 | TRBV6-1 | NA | CASNRGVYRNQPQHF | TGTGCCAGCAATCGGGGCGTTTATCGCAATCAGCCCCAGCATTTT
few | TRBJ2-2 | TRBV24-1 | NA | CATSDLMGTGELFF | TGTGCCACCAGTGATTTGATGGGAACCGGGGAGCTGTTTTTT
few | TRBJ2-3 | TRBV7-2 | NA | CASSSGLRVSDTQYF | TGTGCCAGCAGCTCCGGGCTCAGGGTTTCAGATACGCAGTATTTT
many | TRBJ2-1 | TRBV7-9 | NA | CASSFSSLSEQFF | TGTGCCAGCAGCTTCTCCAGCCTCAGTGAGCAGTTCTTC
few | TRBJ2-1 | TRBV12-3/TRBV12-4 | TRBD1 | CASSPGQLTYNEQFF | TGTGCCAGCAGCCCGGGACAGCTAACCTACAATGAGCAGTTCTTC
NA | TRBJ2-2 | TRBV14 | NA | CASRRGTVSNTGELFF | TGTGCCAGCAGACGCGGAACAGTCTCGAACACCGGGGAGCTGTTTTTT
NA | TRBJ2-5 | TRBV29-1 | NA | CSVEAATQYF | TGCAGCGTTGAAGCAGCGACCCAGTACTTC
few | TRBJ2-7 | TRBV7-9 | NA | CASSVPPRVWEQYF | TGTGCCAGCAGCGTACCCCCTCGGGTCTGGGAGCAGTACTTC
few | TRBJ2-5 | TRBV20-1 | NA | CSAIRDRKETQYF | TGCAGTGCCATCCGGGACCGAAAAGAGACCCAGTACTTC
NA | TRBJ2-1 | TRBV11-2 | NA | CASAPRVGNEQFF | TGTGCCAGCGCTCCCAGGGTCGGCAATGAGCAGTTCTTC
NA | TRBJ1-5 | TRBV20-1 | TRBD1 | CSAQPPTGGLNQPQHF | TGCAGTGCTCAGCCGCCGACAGGGGGCCTCAATCAGCCCCAGCATTTT
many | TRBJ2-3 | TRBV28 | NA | CASSLNWASTDTQYF | TGTGCCAGCAGTTTAAATTGGGCTAGCACAGATACGCAGTATTTT
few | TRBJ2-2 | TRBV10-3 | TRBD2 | CAISPGLADTGELFF | TGTGCCATCAGCCCGGGACTAGCGGACACCGGGGAGCTGTTTTTT
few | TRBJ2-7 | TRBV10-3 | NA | CAISEHDSYEQYF | TGTGCCATCAGTGAGCACGACTCCTACGAGCAGTACTTC
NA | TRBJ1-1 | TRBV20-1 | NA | CSACQGNTEAFF | TGCAGTGCGTGCCAGGGGAACACTGAAGCTTTCTTT
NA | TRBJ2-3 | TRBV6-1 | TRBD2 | CASSPGGPRTDTQYF | TGTGCCAGCAGCCCGGGAGGGCCTAGGACAGATACGCAGTATTTT
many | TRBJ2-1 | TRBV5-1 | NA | CASSSTRDEQFF | TGCGCCAGCAGCTCCACTAGGGATGAGCAGTTCTTC
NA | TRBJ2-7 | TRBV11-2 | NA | CASSAGQTSYEQYF | TGTGCCAGCAGCGCGGGACAGACCTCCTACGAGCAGTACTTC
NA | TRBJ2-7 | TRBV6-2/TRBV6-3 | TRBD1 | CASSYSITLGQGFNEQYF | TGTGCCAGCAGTTACTCGATTACCCTGGGACAGGGTTTCAACGAGCAGTACTTC
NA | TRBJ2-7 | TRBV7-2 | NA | CASSAMLSGGYEQYF | TGTGCCAGCAGCGCTATGTTATCCGGGGGATACGAGCAGTACTTC
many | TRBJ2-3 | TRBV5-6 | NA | CASSSLLTGASTDTQYF | TGTGCCAGCAGCTCCCTTCTTACGGGAGCCTCCACAGATACGCAGTATTTT
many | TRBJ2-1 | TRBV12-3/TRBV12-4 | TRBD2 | CASSSQGGTYNEQFF | TGTGCCAGCAGTTCCCAGGGAGGGACCTACAATGAGCAGTTCTTC
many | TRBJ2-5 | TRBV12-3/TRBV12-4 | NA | CASSYWAGGEETQYF | TGTGCCAGCAGTTATTGGGCTGGAGGAGAAGAGACCCAGTACTTC
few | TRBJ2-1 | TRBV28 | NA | CASSLGESYNEQFF | TGTGCCAGCAGTTTGGGGGAGTCGTACAATGAGCAGTTCTTC
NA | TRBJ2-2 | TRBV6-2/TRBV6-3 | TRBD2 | CASTQPGLRNTGELFF | TGTGCCAGCACACAACCGGGACTAAGGAACACCGGGGAGCTGTTTTTT
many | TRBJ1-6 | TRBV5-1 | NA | CASSLEVTAINSPLHF | TGCGCCAGCAGCTTGGAAGTGACAGCAATTAATTCACCCCTCCACTTT
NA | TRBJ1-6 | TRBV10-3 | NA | CAISLGTVNSPLHF | TGTGCCATCAGTCTCGGGACGGTGAATTCACCCCTCCACTTT
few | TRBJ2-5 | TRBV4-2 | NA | CASSQDSQETQYF | TGTGCCAGCAGCCAAGACTCGCAAGAGACCCAGTACTTC
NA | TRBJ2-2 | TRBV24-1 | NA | CATSSRGGPLSRTGELFF | TGTGCCACCAGTTCTAGGGGGGGCCCGCTTTCAAGAACCGGGGAGCTGTTTTTT
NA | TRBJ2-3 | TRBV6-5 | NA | CASSYSIGSVKTSTDTQYF | TGTGCCAGCAGTTACTCGATAGGTTCGGTCAAAACTAGCACAGATACGCAGTATTTT
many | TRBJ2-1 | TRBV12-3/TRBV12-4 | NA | CASSIRMGNNNEQFF | TGTGCCAGCTCTATACGAATGGGAAATAACAATGAGCAGTTCTTC
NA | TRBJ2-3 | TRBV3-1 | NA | CASSQDQRAILTDTQYF | TGTGCCAGCAGCCAAGATCAAAGAGCTATATTAACGGATACGCAGTATTTT
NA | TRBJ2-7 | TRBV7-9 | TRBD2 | CASTAYRGASGGYEQYF | TGTGCCAGCACCGCGTACCGCGGGGCTAGCGGGGGTTACGAGCAGTACTTC
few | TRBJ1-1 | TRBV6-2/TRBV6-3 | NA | CASRPTQNTEAFF | TGTGCCAGCAGACCCACTCAGAACACTGAAGCTTTCTTT
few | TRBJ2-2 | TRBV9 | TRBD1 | CASSARTGENTGELFF | TGTGCCAGCAGCGCGCGGACAGGGGAAAACACCGGGGAGCTGTTTTTT
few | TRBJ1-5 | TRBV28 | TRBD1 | CASTLNRGSNQPQHF | TGTGCCAGCACCCTAAACAGGGGGTCCAATCAGCCCCAGCATTTT
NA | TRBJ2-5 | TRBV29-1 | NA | CSVVGRSWETQYF | TGCAGCGTTGTAGGCAGATCATGGGAGACCCAGTACTTC
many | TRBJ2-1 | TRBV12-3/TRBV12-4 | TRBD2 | CASSFRLAKINEQFF | TGTGCCAGCAGTTTTCGACTAGCGAAAATCAATGAGCAGTTCTTC
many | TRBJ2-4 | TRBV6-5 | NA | CASSYTDGWGIQYF | TGTGCCAGCAGTTACACTGACGGGTGGGGCATTCAGTACTTC
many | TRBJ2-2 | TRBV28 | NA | CASSPPGGLGELFF | TGTGCCAGCAGCCCCCCAGGGGGGCTCGGGGAGCTGTTTTTT
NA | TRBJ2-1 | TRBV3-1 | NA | CASSQALARKYNEQFF | TGTGCCAGCAGCCAAGCCCTAGCGAGGAAATACAATGAGCAGTTCTTC
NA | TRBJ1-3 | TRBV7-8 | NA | CASSQPGSYSGNTIYF | TGTGCCAGCAGTCAACCGGGCTCCTACTCTGGAAACACCATATATTTT
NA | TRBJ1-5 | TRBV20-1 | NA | CSASRRLAGAPGTQHF | TGCAGTGCTAGTCGTCGGCTAGCGGGCGCCCCGGGTACGCAGCATTTT
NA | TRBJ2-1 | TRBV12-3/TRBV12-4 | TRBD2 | CASSFHILAGGPNEQFF | TGTGCCAGCAGTTTCCATATTCTAGCGGGGGGGCCCAATGAGCAGTTCTTC
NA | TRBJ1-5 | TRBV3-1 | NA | CASSPEQNDNQPQHF | TGTGCCAGCAGCCCCGAACAGAACGATAATCAGCCCCAGCATTTT
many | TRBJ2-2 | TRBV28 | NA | CASSPPTANTGELFF | TGTGCCAGCAGTCCCCCGACAGCGAACACCGGGGAGCTGTTTTTT
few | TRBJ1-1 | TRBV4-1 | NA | CASSQGGQHLNTEAFF | TGCGCCAGCAGCCAAGGGGGCCAACACCTGAACACTGAAGCTTTCTTT
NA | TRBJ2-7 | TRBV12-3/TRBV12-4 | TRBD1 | CASSFRPPGQGFEQYF | TGTGCCAGCAGTTTTCGGCCTCCGGGACAGGGGTTCGAGCAGTACTTC
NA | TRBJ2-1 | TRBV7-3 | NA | CASSREMVSYNEQFF | TGTGCCAGCAGCCGAGAGATGGTGTCCTACAATGAGCAGTTCTTC
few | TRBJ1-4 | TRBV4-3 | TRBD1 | CASSLSGTGHEKLFF | TGCGCCAGCAGCCTCTCCGGGACAGGGCATGAAAAACTGTTTTTT
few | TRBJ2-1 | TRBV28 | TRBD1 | CASREGGDSPYNEQFF | TGTGCCAGCAGGGAAGGTGGGGACAGCCCCTACAATGAGCAGTTCTTC
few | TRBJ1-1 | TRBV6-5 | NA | CASSYGPNTEAFF | TGTGCCAGCAGTTACGGGCCGAACACTGAAGCTTTCTTT